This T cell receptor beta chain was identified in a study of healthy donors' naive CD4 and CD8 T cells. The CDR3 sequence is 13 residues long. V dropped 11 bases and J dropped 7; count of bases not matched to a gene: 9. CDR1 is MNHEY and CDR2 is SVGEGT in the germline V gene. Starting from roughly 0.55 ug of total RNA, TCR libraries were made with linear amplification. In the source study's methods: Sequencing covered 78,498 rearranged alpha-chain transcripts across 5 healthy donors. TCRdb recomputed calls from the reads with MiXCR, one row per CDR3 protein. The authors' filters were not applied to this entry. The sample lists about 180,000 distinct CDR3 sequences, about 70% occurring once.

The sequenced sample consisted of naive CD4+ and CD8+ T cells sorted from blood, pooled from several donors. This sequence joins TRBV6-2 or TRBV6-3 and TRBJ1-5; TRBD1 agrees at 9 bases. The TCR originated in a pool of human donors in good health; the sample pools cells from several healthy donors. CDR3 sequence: CAVGGQGGQPQHF. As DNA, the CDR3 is TGTGCCGTTGGGGGACAGGGAGGCCAGCCCCAGCATTTT.